The T cell receptor (beta chain) described here comes from a study of blood T cell repertoires in COVID-19. For the study at large: T cells, B-cell-depleted T cells, or PBMCs supplied cDNA or gDNA.

This clone was counted a few times. The sample has other DNA sequences that encode this CDR3 too. CDR3 length: 15 residues. The V gene's germline CDR1 is LNHDA and CDR2 SQIVND (reference sequence). V was pared by 6 bases and J by 0 bases, with 6 bases of the junction left unmatched. Per the original data handling: It was from reference gene primer amplification that nucleated cell counts were estimated. The protocol was immunoSEQ multiplex PCR, while the TCRdb copy is restricted to in-frame clones and leaves out a portion. Clone size and V and J calls were adopted from that table, with D and trimming inferred from the DNA. The sample contains approximately 200,000 clones, 85% to 90% of which appear only once. Participants' own reports of clinical history determined their cohort assignment.

The chain carries TRBV19 and TRBJ2-5; TRBD2 aligns across 8 bases. Specimen: PBMCs or T cells enriched from blood (not recorded which). This sequence originates from a woman in her 40s with acute COVID-19. CDR3 bases: TGTGCCAGTAGCCCGACTAGCGCTAACCAAGAGACCCAGTACTTC. Translating gives CASSPTSANQETQYF.